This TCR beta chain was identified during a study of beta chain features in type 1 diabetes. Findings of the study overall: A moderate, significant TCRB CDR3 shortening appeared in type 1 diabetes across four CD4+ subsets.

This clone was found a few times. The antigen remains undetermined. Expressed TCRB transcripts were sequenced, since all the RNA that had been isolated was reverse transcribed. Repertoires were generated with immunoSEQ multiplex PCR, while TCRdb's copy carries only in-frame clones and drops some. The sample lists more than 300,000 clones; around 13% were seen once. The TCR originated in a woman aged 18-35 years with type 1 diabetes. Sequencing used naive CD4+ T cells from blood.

CDR3 nucleotide sequence: TGTGCCAGCAGCTCCGCCGGGGGACTAGCGGGGGCGCGGAGGGAGACCCAGTACTTC. Translating it yields CASSSAGGLAGARRETQYF. The V and J genes are TRBV7-8 and TRBJ2-5, with 14 bases matching TRBD2. Germline assignment: CDR1 SGHVS and CDR2 FQNEAQ. The CDR3 is 19 amino acids. The V and J ends lost 4 bases and 5 bases, in that order; junction bases with no gene match: 15. Full variable domain (outside the CDR3, taken from reference TRBV7-8 and TRBJ2-5): GAGVSQSPRYKVAKRGQDVALRCDPISGHVSLFWYQQALGQGPEFLTYFQNEAQLDKSGLPSDRFFAERPEGSVSTLKIQRTQQEDSAVYLCASSSAGGLAGARRETQYFGPGTRLLVL.